This TCR beta chain was captured in a study of graft-versus-host responses after intestinal transplantation (dated by TCRdb to the early 2020s). With respect to the entire study: Multivisceral, liver-intestinal, or isolated intestinal transplants were received by the recipients. Every recipient was given anti-thymocyte globulin induction, followed by roughly 3 years of maintenance tacrolimus and steroids. Graft-versus-host and host-versus-graft alloreactive T cell clones were tracked in the graft, circulation and bone marrow after intestinal transplantation using bulk TCR-beta CDR3 sequencing. To identify alloreactive clones, pre-transplant mixed lymphocyte reaction products were sequenced and then compared with unstimulated pre-transplant donor and recipient T cells. A cohort of 24 intestinal transplant recipients, including one retransplant, was enrolled, and a few patients lacking pretransplant specimens were excluded. Donor T cell macrochimerism was defined as a peak of at least 4% donor T cells among recipient peripheral blood mononuclear cells. Instead of going to the commercial service, samples from three later patients were sequenced in-house on an Illumina MiSeq and processed with MiXCR. What the work shows at the level of the full study, not this receptor alone: In patients with donor T cell macrochimerism, the allografts had high GvH to HvG T cell clonal ratios. GvH clones turned up in recipient bone marrow, with some appearing earlier in ileal mucosa or blood, a pattern consistent with an intestinal mucosal origin. Early after transplant, peak levels of circulating GvH clones were associated with declines in HvG clones. The conclusions were limited by the relatively low number and heterogeneity of the intestinal transplant patients.

For this clone: Its antigen remains undetermined. No clone much larger than this one lies a single base away; base qualities are absent.

Library preparation was by the immunoSEQ multiplex PCR assay. For most patients, genomic DNA was isolated with the Qiagen DNeasy Blood and Tissue Kit and shipped frozen to Adaptive Biotechnologies for TCR sequencing. High-throughput TCR-beta CDR3 sequencing of genomic DNA from most patients was performed by Adaptive Biotechnologies. In the paper's pipeline: TCR sequencing data for 15 to 20 patients were retrieved from Adaptive's ImmunoSEQ software; a few other patients were processed with MiXCR and VDJtools. To correct CD4 versus CD8 sorting errors, any sequence found in both subsets at a frequency ratio below 5:1 was removed. CDR3 nucleotide sequences shared between donor and recipient were removed because their origin could not be assigned. To be classed as alloreactive, a clone needed at least 2-fold expansion over unstimulated cells and a minimum CFSE-low frequency of 0.002% (template counts) or 0.001% (read counts). A clone was considered mappable if detected in the sequenced pre-transplant spleen, lymph node, or MLR CFSE-low populations of the donor or recipient. The cumulative frequency of alloreactive clones was calculated as a percentage of all sequences, weighted by copy number. TCRdb obtained this table from immuneACCESS and retained in-frame rearrangements with V and J assigned. These tables miss some clones; where compared with another copy, unresolved V genes account for less than half of the shortfall, and the remainder is unexplained. Clone size and V and J calls were adopted from that table, with D and trimming inferred from the DNA. The sample table shows about 41,000 clones, and roughly 95% are seen once. Of the sample, around 0.53% falls within the top ten clones.

V and J lose 6 bases and 0 bases, and a span of 14 bases separates them. In the germline V gene (reference sequence), CDR1 corresponds to LNHDA and CDR2 to SQIVND. Spanning cysteine to phenylalanine, the CDR3 consists of 15 amino acids. Only the CDR3 portion is preserved as DNA: 45 bases, with reading frame beginning at the first base. The time point label, as the study defines it: cells obtained before transplantation from donor or recipient. CD3+CD4+ and CD3+CD8+ populations were FACS-sorted from unstimulated pre-transplant donor and recipient cells taken from spleen or lymph nodes. This sample comprised unstimulated CD8+ T cells sorted from spleen or lymph node cells, obtained before transplant. The chain joins TRBV19 to TRBJ1-1; the D gene is perhaps TRBD1, on 6 matching bases. The TCR originated in a human donor who was the organ donor for an intestinal transplant. This receptor has the CDR3 CASRWAGAMNTEAFF. The DNA sequence is as follows: TGTGCCAGTAGGTGGGCGGGGGCGATGAACACTGAAGCTTTCTTT.